Each of the 14 T cell receptor beta chains below was sequenced from the same sample in a study of kidney transplant recipient with SARS-CoV-2 infection. TCRdb passed the reads through MiXCR, listing each CDR3 protein once. The data contain 200,000 to 250,000 distinct CDR3 sequences, 25% to 35% of them singletons. The specimen comprised a blood sample, sampled at baseline and on day 111 from a kidney transplant recipient. Source of these receptors: a male patient aged 25-45 years who had COVID-19 and was a kidney transplant recipient. Some T cells may be provided by the graft donor.

Only a few counts were recorded for this clonotype. The genes are TRBV12-3 or TRBV12-4 and TRBJ1-2; D gene ambiguous. The length of the CDR3 is 17 residues. Trimming stripped 5 bases from V and 4 bases from J, with 23 bases between. CDR3 sequence: CASSVRNSFRKTYGYTF. The CDR3 bases are TGTGCCAGCAGTGTTCGCAACAGCTTCCGAAAGACCTATGGCTACACCTTC.

Many counts were recorded for this clonotype. V is TRBV5-1 and J is TRBJ2-7; maybe TRBD1 (5 bases). Per germline, CDR1 SGHRS and CDR2 YFSETQ. V shed 2 bases and J shed 3 bases, with 12 bases lying between them. The CDR3 is 14 residues long. The CDR3 reads CASSLVARDYEQYF. The CDR3 DNA follows: TGCGCCAGCAGCTTAGTGGCCAGGGACTACGAGCAGTACTTC. Looking up the rest from reference TRBV5-1 and TRBJ2-7 gives the full variable domain: KAGVTQTPRYLIKTRGQQVTLSCSPISGHRSVSWYQQTPGQGLQFLFEYFSETQRNKGNFPGRFSGRQFSNSRSEMNVSTLELGDSALYLCASSLVARDYEQYFGPGTRLTVT.

This clonotype was found many times. This chain connects TRBV10-2 to TRBJ1-2; no clear D gene. The CDR3 is 17 amino acids. CDR1 WSHSY and CDR2 SAAADI come from the germline V gene. The V end lost 5 bases, the J end lost 4 bases, and 23 bases lay between the germline ends. The CDR3 DNA is TGCGCCAGCAGTATAGACGTCACTTCTAGAAAGACCTATGGCTACACCTTC. Translated: CASSIDVTSRKTYGYTF.

This clonotype was observed many times. The V call is TRBV5-4, the J call TRBJ2-1; 8 bases agree with TRBD2. Germline CDR1 reads SGHNT; CDR2 reads YYREEE (reference sequence). After removal of 2 bases from V and 7 bases from J, the junction contained 5 bases not matched to a gene. This CDR3 contains 14 residues. This CDR3 is CASSLPAGANEQFF. In nucleotides, the CDR3 is TGTGCCAGCAGCTTACCAGCGGGAGCTAATGAGCAGTTCTTC.

V is TRBV7-2 and J is TRBJ1-4; D ambiguous. V shed 1 base and J shed 2 bases, with 14 bases lying between them. Per germline, CDR1 SGHTA and CDR2 FQGNSA. The CDR3 consists of 17 residues. The CDR3 sequence: CASSLEVAVETNEKLFF. CDR3 sequence (DNA): TGTGCCAGCAGCTTAGAGGTCGCAGTGGAGACTAATGAAAAACTGTTTTTT.

Ten or more counts support this clonotype. This chain links TRBV7-9 with TRBJ2-1; TRBD2 is a possible D gene (5 bases). Trimming removed 4 bases from V and 3 bases from J, with 13 bases in between. From germline, CDR1 is SEHNR and CDR2 FQNEAQ (reference sequence). The CDR3 spans 15 residues. In DNA form, the CDR3 reads TGTGCCAGCAGCTCGGACTTACCTATCTACAATGAGCAGTTCTTC. This translates into CASSSDLPIYNEQFF.

In regard to this clonotype: A single base separates this from a much larger clone, so it may be a read error. V and J are TRBV3-1 and TRBJ1-2; no reliable D call. Trimming stripped 4 bases from V and 4 bases from J, with 22 bases between. Germline assignment: CDR1 LGHDT and CDR2 YNNKEL (reference sequence). The CDR3 has 17 residues. In DNA, the CDR3 is TGTGCCAGCAGCCGGAAGAACACCCTTCGAAAGACCTATGGCTACACCTTC. Translated, it gives CASSRKNTLRKTYGYTF.

At least ten counts were recorded for this clonotype. V and J are TRBV5-1 and TRBJ1-2; D might be TRBD1 (6 bases). Germline CDR1 is SGHRS and CDR2 is YFSETQ. V lost 4 bases to trimming and J lost 7 bases, with 14 bases between them. CDR3 length: 13 amino acids. CDR3 in amino acids: CASSLAATGGYTF. The DNA for the CDR3 is TGCGCCAGCAGCCTCGCTGCGACAGGTGGCTACACCTTC.

This clonotype was observed a handful of times. The chain joins TRBV5-1 to TRBJ1-2, with 10 bases identical to TRBD1. The CDR3 sequence is 14 residues long. V shed 5 bases and J 4 bases; nucleotides not matched to a gene: 5. Germline-derived CDR1 and CDR2 are SGHRS and YFSETQ. CDR3 sequence reads: CASRTGQGVYGYTF. The CDR3, as DNA: TGCGCCAGCAGGACTGGACAGGGGGTCTATGGCTACACCTTC.

Note on this clonotype: Possible read error: a much larger clone is one base away. J is TRBJ2-7 and V is TRBV11-2; 10 bases line up with TRBD1. Per germline, CDR1 SGHAT and CDR2 FQNNGV. This CDR3 spans 16 amino acids. V lost 6 bases to trimming and J lost 2 bases; unmatched junction nucleotides: 10. The CDR3 loop reads CASRPLGQGNPYEQYF. CDR3 coding DNA: TGTGCCAGCAGGCCTCTGGGACAGGGGAATCCCTACGAGCAGTACTTC.

This clonotype has ten or more counts. V and J are TRBV6-9 and TRBJ1-2; D unclear. Germline CDR1 and CDR2: MNHGY and SVAAGI. Trimming cost V 5 bases and J 4 bases, with 23 bases left between them. This CDR3 is 17 amino acids long. CDR3 sequence reads: CASSRPRPYGKTYGYTF. CDR3 in DNA: TGTGCCAGCAGTAGGCCAAGGCCTTACGGAAAGACCTATGGCTACACCTTC.

On this clonotype: This could be a read error, since a much larger clone is one nucleotide away. The chain combines TRBV7-6 with TRBJ2-5, with 10 positions matching TRBD2. CDR1 is SGHVS, CDR2 FNYEAQ, per germline. The CDR3 runs 18 residues. CDR3 sequence: CAGSLALGLAGAGETQYF. Here the CDR3 DNA reads TGTGCCGGCAGCTTAGCGCTGGGGCTAGCGGGAGCGGGGGAGACCCAGTACTTC.

About this clonotype: One base away lies a much larger clone, so this may be a sequencing read error. The J gene is TRBJ2-7, the V gene TRBV7-6, with D unresolved. Germline CDR1 SGHVS, CDR2 FNYEAQ. The CDR3 extends over 15 amino acids. V dropped 1 base and J dropped 2 bases, with 12 bases sitting between them. The CDR3, as DNA: TGTGCCAGCAGCTTAGGGGTAGGAAAGGCCTACGAGCAGTACTTC. It is translated as CASSLGVGKAYEQYF. The full variable domain, its missing parts supplied by reference TRBV7-6 and TRBJ2-7, is GAGVSQSPRYKVTKRGQDVALRCDPISGHVSLYWYRQALGQGPEFLTYFNYEAQQDKSGLPNDRFSAERPEGSISTLTIQRTEQRDSAMYRCASSLGVGKAYEQYFGPGTRLTVT.

This clonotype has a count of ten or more. This sequence joins TRBV6-5 and TRBJ1-2; the D is unclear. Trimming removed 5 bases at V and 4 bases at J, with 23 bases between. Germline V CDR1 and CDR2: MNHEY, SVGAGI. This CDR3 region has 17 residues. The DNA for the CDR3 is TGTGCCAGCAGTATTATCGGCTCTATGCGAAAGACCTATGGCTACACCTTC. The encoded protein is CASSIIGSMRKTYGYTF.